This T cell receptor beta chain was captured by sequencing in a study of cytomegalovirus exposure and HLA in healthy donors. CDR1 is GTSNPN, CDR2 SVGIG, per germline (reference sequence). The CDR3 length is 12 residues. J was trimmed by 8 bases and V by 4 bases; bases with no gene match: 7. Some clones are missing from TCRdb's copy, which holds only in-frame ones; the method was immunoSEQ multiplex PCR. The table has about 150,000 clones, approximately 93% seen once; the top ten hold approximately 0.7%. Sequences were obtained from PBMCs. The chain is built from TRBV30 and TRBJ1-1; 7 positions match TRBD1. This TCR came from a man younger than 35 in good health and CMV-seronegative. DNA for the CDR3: TGTGCCTGGAAGGGGGCGCTTGTAGAAGCTTTCTTT. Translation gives CAWKGALVEAFF.